The 25 T cell receptor beta chains listed next were all sequenced from one sample in a study of beta chain features in type 1 diabetes. Findings and caveats of the study: Shortening of TCRB CDR3s, moderate but significant, appeared in all four CD4+ subsets of Type 1 diabetes patients.

Their antigen targets remain unknown. As every portion of the isolated RNA was reverse transcribed, the sequencing read expressed TCRB transcripts. Sequenced by immunoSEQ multiplex PCR; TCRdb stores in-frame clones only, minus some. The sample includes approximately 730,000 clones, roughly 13% of them seen just once. The specimen was naive CD4+ T cells from blood. The receptors derive from a man aged 18 to 30 with type 1 diabetes.

A few counts support this clone. The chain employs TRBV15 and TRBJ2-5; D ambiguous. Germline CDR1 is LNHNV and CDR2 is YYDKDF (reference sequence). Trimming stripped 4 bases from V and 3 bases from J, with 3 bases between. The CDR3 runs to 11 residues. The CDR3 loop reads CATSTKETQYF. DNA of the CDR3: TGTGCCACCAGCACGAAAGAGACCCAGTACTTC.

V and J are TRBV30 and TRBJ2-5; 10 nucleotides match TRBD1. CDR3 length equals 15 residues. V dropped 3 bases and J dropped 5; count of bases not matched to a gene: 9. The germline V gene encodes CDR1 GTSNPN and CDR2 SVGIG (reference sequence). The CDR3 loop reads CAWRSRDRGGETQYF. CDR3 DNA sequence: TGTGCCTGGAGGTCCCGGGACAGGGGCGGCGAGACCCAGTACTTC.

The table lists this clone with a few counts. The chain uses TRBV30 and TRBJ1-4; 8 bases line up with TRBD1. CDR1 is GTSNPN, CDR2 SVGIG, per germline (reference sequence). The CDR3 runs 16 residues. V dropped 1 base and J dropped 5; count of bases not matched to a gene: 9. The CDR3 region has the DNA TGTGCCTGGAGTGGGGCCTGGGACAGGAAAAATGAAAAACTGTTTTTT. It encodes CAWSGAWDRKNEKLFF.

The chain joins TRBV13 to TRBJ1-1; tentatively, D is TRBD1 (5 bases). The germline V gene has CDR1 PRHDT and CDR2 FYEKMQ (reference sequence). The V end was cut by 2 bases, the J end by 1 base, with 8 bases between. The CDR3 runs to 14 residues. CDR3 region: CASSLNRWNTEAFF. CDR3 nucleotide sequence: TGTGCCAGCAGCTTAAACAGGTGGAACACTGAAGCTTTCTTT.

The J gene is TRBJ2-1, the V gene TRBV7-8; TRBD2 aligns across 10 bases. Germline V gives CDR1 SGHVS, CDR2 FQNEAQ. V shed 5 bases, J shed 0 bases, and the junction held 13 bases outside the gene matches. The CDR3 runs to 19 residues. The CDR3 here is CASSLLASGGSLSYNEQFF. CDR3 sequence (DNA): TGTGCCAGCAGCCTTTTAGCTAGCGGGGGCTCCCTCTCCTACAATGAGCAGTTCTTC.

The rearrangement uses TRBV6-4 and TRBJ2-7; 7 bases match TRBD1. CDR3 length equals 14 residues. With 3 bases clipped from V and 1 base from J, the junction kept 3 bases outside the gene matches. Germline assignment: CDR1 MRHNA and CDR2 SNTAGT. CDR3: CASSEETGSYEQYF. Written as DNA, the CDR3 is TGTGCCAGCAGTGAAGAGACAGGGTCCTACGAGCAGTACTTC.

The sample holds a few counts of this clone. The rearrangement uses TRBV29-1 and TRBJ1-1, with D tentatively TRBD1 (5 bases). CDR1 and CDR2 (germline): SQVTM, ANQGSEA. The germline V and J ends were trimmed by 3 bases and 0 bases, with 11 bases remaining between them. CDR3 size: 14 residues. CDR3 loop: CSVEGVEMNTEAFF. In nucleotides, the CDR3 is TGCAGCGTTGAGGGGGTGGAGATGAACACTGAAGCTTTCTTT.

This chain's CDR3 is CASGPIQGRSYEQYF. The CDR3 nucleotides read TGTGCCAGCGGGCCCATACAGGGTCGGTCCTACGAGCAGTACTTC. The chain links TRBV21-1 to TRBJ2-7; the table's TRBD1 call for D was not verified on the DNA. TRBV21-1 is shown as a pseudogene. The CDR3 consists of 15 residues.

The V gene is TRBV5-1, the J gene TRBJ1-1; D may be TRBD1 (5 bases). Looked up from germline, CDR1 is SGHRS and CDR2 is YFSETQ. The CDR3 contains 14 residues. Between the trimmed V and J ends, which lost 6 bases and 0 bases, there was a span of 12 bases. CDR3 DNA: TGCGCCAGCAACAGGCTGGGGATGAACACTGAAGCTTTCTTT. Translated, it gives CASNRLGMNTEAFF.

This clone came up a few times. The V call is TRBV27, the J call TRBJ1-4, with D perhaps matching TRBD1 (5 bases). The CDR3 contains 15 residues. V was cut by 6 bases and J by 10 bases, with 21 bases left in between. The germline V gene encodes CDR1 MNHEY and CDR2 SMNVEV (reference sequence). CDR3 DNA: TGTGCCAGCAGCTCTTCCGGGGGTCCGGGGGGAAAACTGTTTTTT. It translates to CASSSSGGPGGKLFF. Drawing the rest from reference TRBV27 and TRBJ1-4, the complete variable domain is EAQVTQNPRYLITVTGKKLTVTCSQNMNHEYMSWYRQDPGLGLRQIYYSMNVEVTDKGDVPEGYKVSRKEKRNFPLILESPSPNQTSLYFCASSSSGGPGGKLFFGSGTQLSVL.

This clone was detected only once. V usage is TRBV19 and J usage is TRBJ1-2, with D perhaps matching TRBD1 (5 bases). Trimming pared 6 bases from V and 3 bases from J, leaving 20 bases between. Germline V gene data show CDR1 as LNHDA and CDR2 as SQIVND (reference sequence). This CDR3 has 16 residues. The CDR3 protein is CASRSPPDNRDYGYTF. CDR3 sequence (DNA): TGTGCCAGTAGATCGCCTCCGGACAATAGGGACTATGGCTACACCTTC.

V gene TRBV10-3 combines with J gene TRBJ2-3, with 9 nucleotides matching TRBD2. CDR3 size: 18 residues. CDR1 ENHRY and CDR2 SYGVKD come from the germline V gene. The junction had 17 bases not matched to a gene; V was cut back by 7 bases and J by 3 bases. CDR3 residues: CAITPTASGVVSTDTQYF. In nucleotides, the CDR3 is TGTGCCATCACCCCCACGGCTAGCGGGGTAGTTAGTACAGATACGCAGTATTTT.

This clone was counted only a few times. The chain links TRBV7-2 to TRBJ1-6; a weak D match, TRBD1 (6 bases). The CDR3 consists of 15 residues. Per the germline V gene, CDR1 is SGHTA and CDR2 is FQGNSA. V was trimmed by 1 base and J by 7 bases, leaving 11 bases between them. CDR3 amino acids: CASSLGPDSNSPLHF. The CDR3 DNA reads as TGTGCCAGCAGCTTAGGCCCGGACAGCAATTCACCCCTCCACTTT.

There are a few counts of this clone. The rearrangement links TRBV19 to TRBJ1-1, with D possibly matching TRBD1 (5 bases). V was cut by 1 base and J by 4 bases, with 16 bases left in between. In germline, CDR1 is LNHDA, CDR2 SQIVND (reference sequence). The CDR3 consists of 16 residues. The CDR3 DNA is TGTGCCAGTAGTATAGTCCGAGGAGCCGGGGGCACTGAAGCTTTCTTT. As protein: CASSIVRGAGGTEAFF.

This clone has just a few counts. CDR3 region: CASSENRDNSPLHF. CDR3 nucleotides: TGTGCCAGCAGTGAGAACAGGGATAATTCACCCCTCCACTTT. The chain is built from TRBV2 and TRBJ1-6; maybe TRBD1 (6 bases). Trimming shortened V by 3 bases and J by 5 bases, and 8 bases separated the two germline ends. Germline values: CDR1 SNHLY, CDR2 FYNNEI. There are 14 residues in the CDR3.

V gene TRBV30 combines with J gene TRBJ1-2, with D unclear. V lost 2 bases and J lost 7, with 11 bases in between. The CDR3 length is 12 residues. The germline CDR1 and CDR2 sequences are GTSNPN and SVGIG (reference sequence). CDR3 loop: CAWSPSEGGYTF. Here the CDR3 DNA reads TGTGCCTGGAGTCCCTCGGAGGGTGGCTACACCTTC.

The chain links TRBV5-1 to TRBJ2-3; weak D call: TRBD2 (6 bases). Trimming pared 7 bases from V and 2 bases from J, leaving 23 bases between. Per germline, CDR1 SGHRS and CDR2 YFSETQ. The CDR3 spans 17 residues. CDR3 protein: CASSHAPARGLTDTQYF. The CDR3 bases are TGCGCCAGCTCCCATGCCCCCGCCCGGGGACTCACAGATACGCAGTATTTT. Drawing the rest from reference TRBV5-1 and TRBJ2-3, the complete variable domain is KAGVTQTPRYLIKTRGQQVTLSCSPISGHRSVSWYQQTPGQGLQFLFEYFSETQRNKGNFPGRFSGRQFSNSRSEMNVSTLELGDSALYLCASSHAPARGLTDTQYFGPGTRLTVL.

This chain joins TRBV25-1 and TRBJ2-7; D is possibly TRBD1 or TRBD2 (5 bases each). The CDR3 has 15 amino acids. V was cut by 5 bases and J by 2 bases, with 16 bases left in between. Germline values: CDR1 MGHDK, CDR2 SYGVNS. The CDR3 spells CASSLGVVPPYEQYF. Here the CDR3 DNA reads TGTGCCAGCAGTTTGGGGGTCGTTCCACCCTACGAGCAGTACTTC.

The chain couples TRBV9 to TRBJ2-2, with 9 bases lining up with TRBD2. CDR3 length: 15 amino acids. Trimming took 2 bases from V and 6 from J; bases not matched to a gene: 5. CDR1 is SGDLS, CDR2 YYNGEE, per germline. The CDR3 loop reads CASSVGLAFSGELFF. CDR3 nucleotide sequence: TGTGCCAGCAGCGTGGGACTAGCCTTTTCCGGGGAGCTGTTTTTT.

A few counts support this clone. The chain recombines TRBV28 with TRBJ2-7, with a possible D match to TRBD1 (6 bases). CDR1 is MDHEN, CDR2 SYDVKM, per germline. V dropped 7 bases and J dropped 0 bases, with 10 bases sitting between them. This CDR3 spans 13 amino acids. CDR3: CASTPQGSYEQYF. The CDR3 bases are TGTGCCAGCACTCCACAGGGCTCCTACGAGCAGTACTTC. Based on the CDR3 plus reference TRBV28 and TRBJ2-7, the full variable domain is DVKVTQSSRYLVKRTGEKVFLECVQDMDHENMFWYRQDPGLGLRLIYFSYDVKMKEKGDIPEGYSVSREKKERFSLILESASTNQTSMYLCASTPQGSYEQYFGPGTRLTVT.

This clone has a handful of counts. The gene calls are TRBV11-3 and TRBJ2-7, with D possibly being TRBD2 (5 bases). The CDR3 covers 13 residues. The germline gives CDR1 SGHNT, CDR2 YENEEA. Trimming removed 0 bases from V and 5 bases from J, with 8 bases in between. CDR3 residues: CASSLEEEDEQYF. For the CDR3, the DNA is TGTGCCAGCAGCTTAGAGGAGGAGGACGAGCAGTACTTC.

The table lists this clone with a few counts. V and J are TRBV5-1 and TRBJ2-7; D is ambiguous. Germline V gives CDR1 SGHRS, CDR2 YFSETQ. CDR3 length equals 14 residues. Trimming removed 0 bases at V and 5 bases at J, with 12 bases between. CDR3 nucleotide sequence: TGCGCCAGCAGCTTGGCAGGCCGAGAGCACGAGCAGTACTTC. It specifies CASSLAGREHEQYF.

The table lists this clone with a few counts. The chain employs TRBV30 and TRBJ1-5; D unresolved. Germline V gene lookup returns CDR1 GTSNPN and CDR2 SVGIG (reference sequence). V lost 5 bases and J 2 bases, leaving 10 bases between the germline ends. The CDR3 has 13 residues. The CDR3 is CAWAPGGNQPQHF. CDR3 bases: TGTGCCTGGGCCCCCGGGGGCAATCAGCCCCAGCATTTT.

The sample holds a few counts of this clone. The rearrangement links TRBV29-1 to TRBJ1-2, with D tentatively TRBD1 (5 bases). This CDR3 region has 15 residues. The germline V gene encodes CDR1 SQVTM and CDR2 ANQGSEA. V was cut by 4 bases and J by 5 bases, with 20 bases left in between. The CDR3 DNA is TGCAGCGTTGTGGCAGGGTCCCAGTCGGTGTATGGCTACACCTTC. This encodes CSVVAGSQSVYGYTF.

V and J are TRBV15 and TRBJ2-7, with D hard to call. The germline V gene encodes CDR1 LNHNV and CDR2 YYDKDF (reference sequence). The V and J ends lost 0 bases and 6 bases respectively, with 9 bases between them. The CDR3 loop spans 13 amino acids. The DNA of the CDR3 is TGTGCCACCAGCAGAGAGAAGCCTTCCGAGCAGTACTTC. This gives the protein CATSREKPSEQYF. Complete variable domain (other parts from reference TRBV15 and TRBJ2-7): DAMVIQNPRYQVTQFGKPVTLSCSQTLNHNVMYWYQQKSSQAPKLLFHYYDKDFNNEADTPDNFQSRRPNTSFCFLDIRSPGLGDTAMYLCATSREKPSEQYFGPGTRLTVT.